This TCR beta chain was recovered during a study of response to subunit inactivated influenza vaccine. CDR3 length: 13 amino acids. Trimming left V 6 bases short and J 5 bases short, with 17 bases between. The germline V gene encodes CDR1 SQVTM and CDR2 ANQGSEA. TCRdb independently ran MiXCR on the RT-PCR reads; one entry per CDR3 protein. The sample consists of some 800,000 distinct CDR3 sequences, less than 25% of them appearing once. This clonotype was recorded many times. The chain recombines TRBV29-1 with TRBJ2-7; D is possibly TRBD1 (6 bases). The clonotype originates from a man between 45 and 60 years old who received an inactivated influenza vaccine. The sequenced sample was PBMCs from blood, obtained 5 to 6 days after vaccination. The CDR3 spells CSVASGAINEQYF. CDR3 sequence (DNA): TGCAGCGTCGCCTCAGGGGCGATTAACGAGCAGTACTTC.